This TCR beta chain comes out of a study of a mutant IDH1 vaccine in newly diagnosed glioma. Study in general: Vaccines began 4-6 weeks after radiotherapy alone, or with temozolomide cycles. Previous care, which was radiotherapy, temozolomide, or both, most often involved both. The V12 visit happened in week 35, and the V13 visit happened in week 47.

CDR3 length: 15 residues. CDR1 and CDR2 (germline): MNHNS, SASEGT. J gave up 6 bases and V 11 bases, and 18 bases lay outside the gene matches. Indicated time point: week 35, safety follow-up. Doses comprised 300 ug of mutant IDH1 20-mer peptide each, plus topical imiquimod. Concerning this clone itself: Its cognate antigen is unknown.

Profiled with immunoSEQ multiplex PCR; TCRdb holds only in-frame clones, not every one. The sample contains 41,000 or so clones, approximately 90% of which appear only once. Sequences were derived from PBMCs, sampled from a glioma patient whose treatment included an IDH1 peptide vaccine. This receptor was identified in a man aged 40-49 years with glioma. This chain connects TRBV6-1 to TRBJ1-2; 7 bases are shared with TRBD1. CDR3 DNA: TGTGCCGCTATCCAATTCCAGGGGGGGGAAGATGGCTACACCTTC. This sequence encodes CAAIQFQGGEDGYTF.